The T cell receptor (beta chain) described here comes from a study of control samples from healthy donors and cancer patients. This CDR3 has 16 amino acids. V lost 7 bases to trimming and J lost 6 bases; unmatched junction nucleotides: 12. Germline assignment: CDR1 MNHNY and CDR2 SVGAGI (reference sequence). Assay used: immunoSEQ multiplex PCR; TCRdb lists only in-frame clones, some missing. The sample includes about 94,000 clones, 90% of them seen just once. The chain couples TRBV6-6 to TRBJ2-2, with 9 bases lining up with TRBD1. The sequenced sample was blood. This sequence originates from a woman aged 18-30 years in good health. CDR3 nucleotides: TGTGCCAGCACTCCCGCCGGGACAGGGTTAGCCGGGGAGCTGTTTTTT. Its protein is CASTPAGTGLAGELFF.